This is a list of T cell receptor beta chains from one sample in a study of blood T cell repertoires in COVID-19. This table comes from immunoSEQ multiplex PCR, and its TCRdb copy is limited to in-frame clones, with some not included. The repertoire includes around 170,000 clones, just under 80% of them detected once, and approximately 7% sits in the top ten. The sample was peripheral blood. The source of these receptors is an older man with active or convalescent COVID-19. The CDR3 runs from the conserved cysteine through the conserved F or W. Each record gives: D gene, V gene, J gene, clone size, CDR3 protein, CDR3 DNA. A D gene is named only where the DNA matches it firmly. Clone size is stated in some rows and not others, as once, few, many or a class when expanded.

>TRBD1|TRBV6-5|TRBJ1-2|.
CASSRGQGGGYTF
TGTGCCAGCAGTCGAGGACAGGGCGGTGGCTACACCTTC
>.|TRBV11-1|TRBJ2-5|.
CASSQTIQGPETQYF
TGTGCCAGCAGCCAAACAATACAGGGTCCGGAGACCCAGTACTTC
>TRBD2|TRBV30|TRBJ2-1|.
CAWTYSRDYPRYEQFF
TGTGCCTGGACCTACTCCCGGGACTACCCTCGCTATGAGCAGTTCTTC
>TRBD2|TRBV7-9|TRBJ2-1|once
CASSLALAESSNEQFF
TGTGCCAGCAGCTTAGCGCTAGCGGAATCCTCCAATGAGCAGTTCTTC
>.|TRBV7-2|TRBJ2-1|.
CASSRAGRPFSYNEQFF
TGTGCCAGCAGCCGTGCGGGGAGACCCTTCTCCTACAATGAGCAGTTCTTC
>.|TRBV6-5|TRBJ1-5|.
CASSSSRVNSNQPQHF
TGTGCCAGCAGTTCCAGCCGGGTCAATAGCAATCAGCCCCAGCATTTT
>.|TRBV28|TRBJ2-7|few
CASSLASEPYF
TGTGCCAGCAGTTTAGCGAGCGAACCCTACTTC
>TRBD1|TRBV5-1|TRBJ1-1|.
CASSLGTGGTEAFF
TGCGCCAGCAGCTTAGGGACAGGGGGCACTGAAGCTTTCTTT
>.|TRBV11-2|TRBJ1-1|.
CASSLIDTEAFF
TGTGCCAGCAGCTTAATCGACACTGAAGCTTTCTTT
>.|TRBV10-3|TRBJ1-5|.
CAISSDRSNQPQHF
TGTGCCATCAGTTCCGACAGAAGCAATCAGCCCCAGCATTTT
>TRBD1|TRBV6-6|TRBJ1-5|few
CASSRGTGEVSNQPQHF
TGTGCCAGCAGCCGAGGGACAGGGGAAGTAAGCAATCAGCCCCAGCATTTT
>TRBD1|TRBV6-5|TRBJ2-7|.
CASRGSGQGSYEQYF
TGTGCCAGCAGGGGAAGCGGACAGGGCTCCTACGAGCAGTACTTC
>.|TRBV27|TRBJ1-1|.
CASSTTVNTEAFF
TGTGCCAGCAGTACGACAGTTAACACTGAAGCTTTCTTT
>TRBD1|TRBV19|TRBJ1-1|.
CASSIYGQGAAVAFF
TGTGCCAGTAGTATATACGGACAGGGGGCAGCTGTGGCTTTCTTT
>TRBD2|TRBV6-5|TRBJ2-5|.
CASAGGKGQETQYF
TGTGCCAGCGCGGGAGGGAAGGGCCAAGAGACCCAGTACTTC
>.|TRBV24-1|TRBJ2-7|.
CATSDRPRDSPYEQYF
TGTGCCACCAGTGACCGACCGCGGGACAGTCCCTACGAGCAGTACTTC
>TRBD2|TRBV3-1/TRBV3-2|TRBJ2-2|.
CASSDGLAGAGELFF
TGTGCCAGCAGCGACGGGCTAGCGGGAGCCGGGGAGCTGTTTTTT
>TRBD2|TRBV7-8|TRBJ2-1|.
CASSFRRSGGAYNEQFF
TGTGCCAGCAGCTTCCGGCGGAGCGGGGGGGCCTACAATGAGCAGTTCTTC
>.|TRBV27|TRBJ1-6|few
CASTFKGIPGDSPLHF
TGTGCCAGCACCTTTAAAGGGATCCCAGGGGACTCACCCCTCCACTTT
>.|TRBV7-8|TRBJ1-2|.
CASSLAAVSLTF
TGTGCCAGCAGCTTAGCAGCCGTCTCGCTCACCTTC
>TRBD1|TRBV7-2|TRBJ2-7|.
CASSPVSGQGVYEQYF
TGTGCCAGCAGCCCCGTGTCGGGGCAGGGGGTTTACGAGCAGTACTTC
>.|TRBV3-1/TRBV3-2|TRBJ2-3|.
CASSQDDPRGDTQYF
TGTGCCAGCAGCCAAGATGACCCTCGCGGGGATACGCAGTATTTT
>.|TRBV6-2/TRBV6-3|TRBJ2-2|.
CASSYNNREAGELFF
TGTGCCAGCAGTTACAATAACAGGGAAGCCGGGGAGCTGTTTTTT
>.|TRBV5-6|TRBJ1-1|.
CASSRATGREGTEAFF
TGTGCCAGCAGCCGGGCTACAGGGAGGGAAGGCACTGAAGCTTTCTTT
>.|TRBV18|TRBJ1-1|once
CASSPYGGGVGTEAFF
TGTGCCAGCTCACCATACGGGGGGGGAGTGGGCACTGAAGCTTTCTTT
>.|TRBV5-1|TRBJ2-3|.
CASSLASQTDTQYF
TGCGCCAGCAGCTTGGCCAGTCAGACAGATACGCAGTATTTT
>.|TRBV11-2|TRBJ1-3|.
CASSRVTSGNTIYF
TGTGCCAGCAGCCGGGTCACCTCTGGAAACACCATATATTTT
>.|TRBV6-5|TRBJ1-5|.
CASRVGEGQPQHF
TGTGCCAGCAGGGTAGGGGAAGGTCAGCCCCAGCATTTT
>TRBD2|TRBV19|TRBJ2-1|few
CASSLRPGGSYNEQFF
TGTGCCAGTAGTTTACGCCCAGGCGGGAGCTACAATGAGCAGTTCTTC
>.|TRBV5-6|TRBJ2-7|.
CASSLVGPEQYF
TGTGCCAGCAGCTTGGTTGGGCCCGAGCAGTACTTC
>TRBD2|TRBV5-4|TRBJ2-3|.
CASKRSGGDPPSTDTQYF
TGTGCCAGCAAACGTAGCGGGGGGGATCCTCCCTCCACAGATACGCAGTATTTT
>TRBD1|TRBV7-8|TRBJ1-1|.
CASSFRDSEGAFF
TGTGCCAGCAGCTTCCGGGACAGCGAGGGGGCTTTCTTT
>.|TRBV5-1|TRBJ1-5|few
CASSPGQPNQPQHF
TGCGCCAGCAGCCCTGGACAGCCCAATCAGCCCCAGCATTTT
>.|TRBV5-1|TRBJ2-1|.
CASSLGGAGRSYNEQFF
TGCGCCAGCAGCTTGGGCGGAGCGGGCCGCTCCTACAATGAGCAGTTCTTC
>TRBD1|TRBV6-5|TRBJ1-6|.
CASSYGQGEINSPLHF
TGTGCCAGCAGTTACGGCCAGGGGGAGATTAATTCACCCCTCCACTTT
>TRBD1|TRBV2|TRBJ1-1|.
CASSTPGQGSIEAFF
TGTGCCAGCAGTACTCCGGGACAGGGTAGCATTGAAGCTTTCTTT
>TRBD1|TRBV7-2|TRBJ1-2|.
CASSLQFGTGGAVGYTF
TGTGCCAGCAGCTTACAGTTTGGGACAGGGGGCGCGGTTGGCTACACCTTC
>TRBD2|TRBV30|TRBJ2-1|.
CAWSVTSGRGEQFF
TGTGCCTGGAGTGTTACTAGCGGGAGGGGTGAGCAGTTCTTC
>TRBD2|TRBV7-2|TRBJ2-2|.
CATSTRGGPNTGELFF
TGTGCCACCTCGACCCGCGGGGGGCCAAACACCGGGGAGCTGTTTTTT
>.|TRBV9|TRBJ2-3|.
CASSDPSAADTQYF
TGTGCCAGCAGCGACCCCTCAGCGGCAGATACGCAGTATTTT
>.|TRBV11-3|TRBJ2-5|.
CASSLGGKEETQYF
TGTGCCAGCAGCTTAGGTGGCAAAGAAGAGACCCAGTACTTC
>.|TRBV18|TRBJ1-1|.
CASSPARVGTEAFF
TGTGCCAGCTCACCAGCCAGGGTGGGCACTGAAGCTTTCTTT
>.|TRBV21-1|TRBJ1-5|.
CASSNRAENQPQHF
TGTGCCAGCAGCAACAGGGCGGAAAATCAGCCCCAGCATTTT
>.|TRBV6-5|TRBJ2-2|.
CASSSGRRLGELFF
TGTGCCAGCAGTTCTGGCAGGAGGCTAGGGGAGCTGTTTTTT
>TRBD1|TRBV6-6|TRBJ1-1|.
CASRIRGTGGTEAFF
TGTGCCAGCAGGATACGGGGGACAGGGGGCACTGAAGCTTTCTTT
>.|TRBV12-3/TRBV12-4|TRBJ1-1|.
CASSLDRYTEAFF
TGTGCCAGCAGTTTGGACAGATACACTGAAGCTTTCTTT